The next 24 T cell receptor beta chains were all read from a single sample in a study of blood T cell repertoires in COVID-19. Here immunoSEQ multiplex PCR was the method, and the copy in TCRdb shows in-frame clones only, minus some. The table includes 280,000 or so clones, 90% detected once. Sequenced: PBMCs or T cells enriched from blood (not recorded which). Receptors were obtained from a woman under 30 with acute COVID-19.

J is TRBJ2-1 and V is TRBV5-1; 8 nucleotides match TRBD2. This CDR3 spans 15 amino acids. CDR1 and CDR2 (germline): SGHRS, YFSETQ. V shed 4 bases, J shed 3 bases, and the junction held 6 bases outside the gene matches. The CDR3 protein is CASSQSGTSYNEQFF. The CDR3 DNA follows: TGCGCCAGCAGCCAATCCGGGACTAGCTACAATGAGCAGTTCTTC. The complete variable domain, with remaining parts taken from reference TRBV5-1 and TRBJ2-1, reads KAGVTQTPRYLIKTRGQQVTLSCSPISGHRSVSWYQQTPGQGLQFLFEYFSETQRNKGNFPGRFSGRQFSNSRSEMNVSTLELGDSALYLCASSQSGTSYNEQFFGPGTRLTVL.

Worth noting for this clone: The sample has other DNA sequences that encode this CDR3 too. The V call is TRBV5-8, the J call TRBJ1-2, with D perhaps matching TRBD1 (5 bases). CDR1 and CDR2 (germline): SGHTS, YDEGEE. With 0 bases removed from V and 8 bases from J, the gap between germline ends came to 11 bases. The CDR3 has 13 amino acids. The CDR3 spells CASSLGQGNGYTF. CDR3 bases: TGTGCCAGCAGCTTGGGGCAGGGAAACGGCTACACCTTC.

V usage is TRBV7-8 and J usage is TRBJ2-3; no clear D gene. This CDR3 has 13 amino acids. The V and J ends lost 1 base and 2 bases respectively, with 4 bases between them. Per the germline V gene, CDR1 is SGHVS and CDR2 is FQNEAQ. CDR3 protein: CASSLDLTDTQYF. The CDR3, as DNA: TGTGCCAGCAGCTTAGATCTCACAGATACGCAGTATTTT.

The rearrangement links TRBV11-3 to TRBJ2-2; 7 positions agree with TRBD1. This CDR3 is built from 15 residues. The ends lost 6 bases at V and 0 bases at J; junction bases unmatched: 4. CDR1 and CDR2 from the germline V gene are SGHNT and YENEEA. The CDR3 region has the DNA TGTGCCAGCAGAGCAGGGGGAACGAACACCGGGGAGCTGTTTTTT. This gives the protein CASRAGGTNTGELFF.

This CDR3 is CASSGPRGGTEAFF. In DNA form, the CDR3 reads TGTGCCAGCAGTGGCCCGCGGGGTGGCACTGAAGCTTTCTTT. The chain employs TRBV25-1 and TRBJ1-1, with no clear D. This CDR3 spans 14 amino acids. The V and J ends lost 4 bases and 4 bases respectively, with 13 bases between them. Per the germline V gene, CDR1 is MGHDK and CDR2 is SYGVNS.

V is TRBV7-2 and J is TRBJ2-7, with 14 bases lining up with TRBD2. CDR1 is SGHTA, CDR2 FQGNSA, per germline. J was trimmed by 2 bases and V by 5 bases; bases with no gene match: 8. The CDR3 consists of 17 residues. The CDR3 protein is CASSILGTSGRAYEQYF. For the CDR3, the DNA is TGTGCCAGCAGCATCCTTGGGACTAGCGGGAGAGCCTACGAGCAGTACTTC.

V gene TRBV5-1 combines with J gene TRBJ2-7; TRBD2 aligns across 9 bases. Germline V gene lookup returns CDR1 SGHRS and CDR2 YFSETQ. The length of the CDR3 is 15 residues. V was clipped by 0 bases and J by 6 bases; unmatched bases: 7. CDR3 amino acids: CASSLGTAGGLEQYF. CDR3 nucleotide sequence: TGCGCCAGCAGCTTGGGTACAGCGGGAGGTCTCGAGCAGTACTTC.

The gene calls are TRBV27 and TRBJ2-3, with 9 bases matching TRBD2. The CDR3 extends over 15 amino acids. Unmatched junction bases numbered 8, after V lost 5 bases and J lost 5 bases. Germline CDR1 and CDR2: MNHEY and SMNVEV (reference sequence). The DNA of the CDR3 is TGTGCCAGCAGTCATAGCGGGAGCAGTGTAGATACGCAGTATTTT. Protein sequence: CASSHSGSSVDTQYF.

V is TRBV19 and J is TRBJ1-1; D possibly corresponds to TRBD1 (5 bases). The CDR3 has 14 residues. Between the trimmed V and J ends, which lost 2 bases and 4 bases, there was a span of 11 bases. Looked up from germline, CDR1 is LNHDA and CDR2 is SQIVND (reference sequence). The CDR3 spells CASSIRQGLTEAFF. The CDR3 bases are TGTGCCAGTAGTATACGTCAGGGACTCACTGAAGCTTTCTTT.

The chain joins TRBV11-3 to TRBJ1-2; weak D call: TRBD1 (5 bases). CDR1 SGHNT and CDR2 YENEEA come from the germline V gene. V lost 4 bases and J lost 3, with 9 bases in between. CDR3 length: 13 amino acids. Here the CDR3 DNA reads TGTGCCAGCAGCTCCAGGGCACACTATGGCTACACCTTC. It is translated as CASSSRAHYGYTF.

The chain's CDR3 is CASSNYGETQYF. CDR3 DNA sequence: TGTGCCAGCTCCAATTACGGGGAGACCCAGTACTTC. The rearrangement joins TRBV18 to TRBJ2-5, with D unresolved. CDR1 and CDR2 (germline): KGHSH, LQKENI. The germline V and J ends were trimmed by 6 bases and 5 bases, with 10 bases remaining between them. The CDR3 extends over 12 amino acids.

CDR3 nucleotides: TGTGCCAGCATGGGGGACATAACCGGAAACACCATATATTTT. Encoded protein: CASMGDITGNTIYF. The V gene is TRBV2, the J gene TRBJ1-3, with D perhaps matching TRBD1 (6 bases). The CDR3 covers 14 residues. Deletions cut 7 bases from V and 4 bases from J, with 14 bases between. Germline CDR1 reads SNHLY; CDR2 reads FYNNEI.

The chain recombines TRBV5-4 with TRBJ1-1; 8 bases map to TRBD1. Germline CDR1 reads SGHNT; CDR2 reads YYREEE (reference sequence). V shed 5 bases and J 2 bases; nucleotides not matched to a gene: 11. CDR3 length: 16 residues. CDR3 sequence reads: CASSRDRNPLNTEAFF. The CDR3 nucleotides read TGTGCCAGCAGTCGGGACAGGAATCCGTTAAACACTGAAGCTTTCTTT.

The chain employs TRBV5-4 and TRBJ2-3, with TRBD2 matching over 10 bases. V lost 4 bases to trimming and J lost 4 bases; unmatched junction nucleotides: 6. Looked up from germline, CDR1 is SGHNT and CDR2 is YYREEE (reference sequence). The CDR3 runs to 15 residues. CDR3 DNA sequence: TGTGCCAGCAGCCCCACTAGCGGGAAGGCAGATACGCAGTATTTT. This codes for CASSPTSGKADTQYF.

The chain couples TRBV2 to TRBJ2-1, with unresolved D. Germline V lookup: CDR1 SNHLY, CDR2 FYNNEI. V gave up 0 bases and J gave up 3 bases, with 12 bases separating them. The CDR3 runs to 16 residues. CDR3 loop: CASSEAAGFNYNEQFF. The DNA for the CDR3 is TGTGCCAGCAGTGAAGCTGCCGGGTTCAACTACAATGAGCAGTTCTTC.

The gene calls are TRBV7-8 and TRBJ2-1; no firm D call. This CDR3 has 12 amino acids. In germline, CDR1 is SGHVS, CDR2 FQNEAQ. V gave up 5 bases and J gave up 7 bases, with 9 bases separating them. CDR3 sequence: CASSRLANEQFF. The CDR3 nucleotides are TGTGCCAGCAGCCGATTAGCAAATGAGCAGTTCTTC. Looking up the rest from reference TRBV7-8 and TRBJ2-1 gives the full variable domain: GAGVSQSPRYKVAKRGQDVALRCDPISGHVSLFWYQQALGQGPEFLTYFQNEAQLDKSGLPSDRFFAERPEGSVSTLKIQRTQQEDSAVYLCASSRLANEQFFGPGTRLTVL.

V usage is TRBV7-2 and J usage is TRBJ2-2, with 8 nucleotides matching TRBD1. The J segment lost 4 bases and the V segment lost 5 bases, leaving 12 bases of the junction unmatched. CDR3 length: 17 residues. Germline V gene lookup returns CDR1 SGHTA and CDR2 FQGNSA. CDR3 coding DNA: TGTGCCAGCAGCCTGCGGCCGGGACAGGTCGTCACCGGGGAGCTGTTTTTT. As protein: CASSLRPGQVVTGELFF.

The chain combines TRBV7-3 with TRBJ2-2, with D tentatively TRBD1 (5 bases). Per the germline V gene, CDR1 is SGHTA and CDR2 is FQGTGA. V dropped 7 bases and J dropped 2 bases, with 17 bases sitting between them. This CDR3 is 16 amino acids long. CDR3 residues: CASTQRGRDNTGELFF. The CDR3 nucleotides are TGTGCCAGCACCCAAAGGGGCAGGGATAACACCGGGGAGCTGTTTTTT.

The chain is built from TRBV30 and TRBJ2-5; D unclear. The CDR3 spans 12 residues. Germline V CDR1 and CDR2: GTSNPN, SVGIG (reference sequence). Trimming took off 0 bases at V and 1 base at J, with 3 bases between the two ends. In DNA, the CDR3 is TGTGCCTGGAGTGTGGCCCAAGAGACCCAGTACTTC. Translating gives CAWSVAQETQYF.

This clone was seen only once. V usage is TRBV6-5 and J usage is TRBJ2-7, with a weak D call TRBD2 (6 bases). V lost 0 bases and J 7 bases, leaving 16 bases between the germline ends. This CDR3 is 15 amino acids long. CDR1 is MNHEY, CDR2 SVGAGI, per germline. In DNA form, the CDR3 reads TGTGCCAGCAGTTACTCCGGGACTGGCGCTCGGGAGCAGTACTTC. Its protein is CASSYSGTGAREQYF.

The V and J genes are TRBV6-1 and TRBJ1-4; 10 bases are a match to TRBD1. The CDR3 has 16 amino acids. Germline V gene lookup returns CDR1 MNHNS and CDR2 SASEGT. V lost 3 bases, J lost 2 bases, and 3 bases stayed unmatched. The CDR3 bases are TGTGCCAGCAGTGAGGGACAGGGGTGGACTAATGAAAAACTGTTTTTT. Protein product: CASSEGQGWTNEKLFF.

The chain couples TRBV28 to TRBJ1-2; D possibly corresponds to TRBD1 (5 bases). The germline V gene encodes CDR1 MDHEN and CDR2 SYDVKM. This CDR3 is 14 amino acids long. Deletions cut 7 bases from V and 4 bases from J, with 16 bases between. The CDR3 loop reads CASTGTPRRYGYTF. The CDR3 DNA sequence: TGTGCCAGCACTGGGACTCCCCGTCGCTATGGCTACACCTTC.

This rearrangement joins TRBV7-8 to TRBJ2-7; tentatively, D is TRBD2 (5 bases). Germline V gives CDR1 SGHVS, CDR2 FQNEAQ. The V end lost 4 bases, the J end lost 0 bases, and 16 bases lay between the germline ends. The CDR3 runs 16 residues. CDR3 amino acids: CASSSPPQRSSYEQYF. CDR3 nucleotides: TGTGCCAGCAGCTCCCCCCCTCAGCGGAGCTCCTACGAGCAGTACTTC.

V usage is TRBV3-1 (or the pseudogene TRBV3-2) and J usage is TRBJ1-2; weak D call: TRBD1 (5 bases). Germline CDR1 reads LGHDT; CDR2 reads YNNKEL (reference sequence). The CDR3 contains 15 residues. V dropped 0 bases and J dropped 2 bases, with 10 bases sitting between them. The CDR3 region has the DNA TGTGCCAGCAGCCAAGAAGGGGTATACAACTATGGCTACACCTTC. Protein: CASSQEGVYNYGYTF.